The 21 T cell receptor beta chains below all came from one sample that was sequenced in a study of cytomegalovirus exposure and HLA in healthy donors. Primers: 60 Vbeta forward and 13 Jbeta reverse. Libraries were prepared by immunoSEQ multiplex PCR; TCRdb keeps only in-frame clonotypes and omits some of them. The data contain 150,000 to 200,000 clones, more than 65% of them singletons. Sequencing was performed on PBMCs. These receptors originate from a male donor in good health and CMV-seronegative.

The V call is TRBV19, the J call TRBJ2-3, with a possible D match to TRBD2 (5 bases). V shed 7 bases and J shed 0 bases, with 14 bases lying between them. CDR1 LNHDA and CDR2 SQIVND come from the germline V gene (reference sequence). CDR3 size: 15 residues. CDR3 sequence (DNA): TGTGCCAGTATCCGGACTCGTGCTAGCACAGATACGCAGTATTTT. It encodes CASIRTRASTDTQYF.

This chain connects TRBV5-6 to TRBJ2-4, with 8 positions matching TRBD1. Germline V gene lookup returns CDR1 SGHDT and CDR2 YYEEEE. CDR3 length equals 16 residues. The V segment lost 1 base and the J segment 2 bases; nucleotides outside the gene matches: 5. CDR3 sequence reads: CASSLSGQGTKNIQYF. CDR3 DNA sequence: TGTGCCAGCAGCTTGAGCGGACAGGGAACCAAAAACATTCAGTACTTC.

The genes are TRBV7-2 and TRBJ2-3; D possibly corresponds to TRBD2 (6 bases). Between the trimmed V and J ends, which lost 10 bases and 2 bases, there was a span of 13 bases. Germline values: CDR1 SGHTA, CDR2 FQGNSA. The CDR3 loop spans 13 amino acids. The CDR3 sequence: CAIKRRVTDTQYF. CDR3 DNA: TGTGCCATCAAGCGGAGGGTCACAGATACGCAGTATTTT.

V is TRBV5-4 and J is TRBJ2-7; perhaps TRBD1 as D (6 bases). Per germline, CDR1 SGHNT and CDR2 YYREEE (reference sequence). CDR3 size: 14 residues. Trimming removed 0 bases at V and 6 bases at J, with 13 bases between. The CDR3 region has the DNA TGTGCCAGCAGCTTGGTACAGGGTGGGTCCGAGCAGTACTTC. It encodes CASSLVQGGSEQYF.

DNA for the CDR3: TGCGCCAGCAGCCAGCGGGGGAGCGAGACGCAGTATTTT. Its translation: CASSQRGSETQYF. The gene calls are TRBV5-1 and TRBJ2-3, with 8 nucleotides matching TRBD2. This CDR3 is built from 13 residues. Germline CDR1 is SGHRS and CDR2 is YFSETQ. Unmatched junction bases numbered 7, after V lost 4 bases and J lost 9 bases.

This chain links TRBV7-2 with TRBJ2-4, with D maybe TRBD2 (6 bases). Trimming shortened V by 4 bases and J by 8 bases, and 15 bases separated the two germline ends. Germline V CDR1 and CDR2: SGHTA, FQGNSA. The CDR3 has 14 amino acids. CDR3 sequence: CASSSGLRRYIQYF. The CDR3 nucleotides are TGTGCCAGCAGCTCGGGACTCAGGAGATACATTCAGTACTTC.

The rearrangement links TRBV7-9 to TRBJ1-3; the D gene is possibly TRBD1 (6 bases). The germline V gene encodes CDR1 SEHNR and CDR2 FQNEAQ (reference sequence). CDR3 length equals 15 residues. V gave up 2 bases and J gave up 0 bases, with 8 bases separating them. CDR3 DNA: TGTGCCAGCAGCTTAACAGGGTTCTCTGGAAACACCATATATTTT. The encoded protein is CASSLTGFSGNTIYF.

The rearrangement uses TRBV18 and TRBJ2-7; D remains unclear. Germline values: CDR1 KGHSH, CDR2 LQKENI. CDR3 length equals 12 residues. V shed 3 bases and J shed 2 bases, with 5 bases lying between them. The CDR3, as DNA: TGTGCCAGCTCACCGGCCGCCTACGAGCAGTACTTC. This encodes CASSPAAYEQYF.

The V call is TRBV6-5, the J call TRBJ1-5, with D perhaps TRBD1 (6 bases). This CDR3 is 13 amino acids long. V dropped 6 bases and J dropped 6 bases, with 12 bases sitting between them. The V gene's germline CDR1 is MNHEY and CDR2 SVGAGI. The CDR3 reads CASSRQVTQPQHF. CDR3 nucleotide sequence: TGTGCCAGCAGCCGACAGGTAACTCAGCCCCAGCATTTT.

V gene TRBV19 combines with J gene TRBJ1-5; D may be TRBD1 (5 bases). The V and J ends lost 9 bases and 7 bases respectively, with 16 bases between them. CDR1 and CDR2 from the germline V gene are LNHDA and SQIVND (reference sequence). This CDR3 spans 13 amino acids. CDR3 amino acids: CASGDRRGQPQHF. DNA for the CDR3: TGTGCCAGCGGGGACCGGAGGGGACAGCCCCAGCATTTT.

This chain links TRBV14 with TRBJ2-1, with D tentatively TRBD2 (5 bases). CDR3 length equals 15 residues. From germline, CDR1 is SGHDN and CDR2 FVKESK. V gave up 5 bases and J gave up 0 bases, with 11 bases separating them. This CDR3 is CASSGVAGSYNEQFF. The CDR3, as DNA: TGTGCCAGCAGCGGAGTCGCGGGCTCCTACAATGAGCAGTTCTTC.

The chain employs TRBV10-3 and TRBJ2-5; maybe TRBD2 (6 bases). The germline gives CDR1 ENHRY, CDR2 SYGVKD. The CDR3 totals 11 residues. Trimming cost V 9 bases and J 5 bases, with 10 bases left between them. DNA of the CDR3: TGTGCCATGGGAGGCCGGGAGACCCAGTACTTC. Translating gives CAMGGRETQYF.

The J gene is TRBJ2-7, the V gene TRBV7-2, with 8 positions matching TRBD1. CDR1 SGHTA and CDR2 FQGNSA come from the germline V gene. The J segment lost 3 bases and the V segment lost 5 bases, leaving 3 bases of the junction unmatched. CDR3 length: 13 amino acids. The DNA of the CDR3 is TGTGCCAGCAGCACGGGGACAGGCTACGAGCAGTACTTC. This sequence encodes CASSTGTGYEQYF.

The gene calls are TRBV7-2 and TRBJ2-1; 7 bases line up with TRBD1. The length of the CDR3 is 16 residues. Germline loops: CDR1 SGHTA, CDR2 FQGNSA. With 5 bases clipped from V and 5 bases from J, the junction kept 12 bases outside the gene matches. CDR3 region: CASSIDRQGPNNEQFF. As DNA, the CDR3 is TGTGCCAGCAGCATAGATCGACAGGGACCAAACAATGAGCAGTTCTTC. Together with reference TRBV7-2 and TRBJ2-1, the CDR3 gives the full variable domain: GAGVSQSPSNKVTEKGKDVELRCDPISGHTALYWYRQSLGQGLEFLIYFQGNSAPDKSGLPSDRFSAERTGGSVSTLTIQRTQQEDSAVYLCASSIDRQGPNNEQFFGPGTRLTVL.

The chain carries TRBV27 and TRBJ2-1; D call uncertain. Germline CDR1 and CDR2: MNHEY and SMNVEV (reference sequence). The CDR3 loop spans 16 amino acids. V lost 2 bases, J lost 8 bases, and 19 bases lay in between. CDR3 nucleotides: TGTGCCAGCAGTTTACAAGGCCCCATTGGCGGCGATGAGCAGTTCTTC. Translating gives CASSLQGPIGGDEQFF.

This chain uses TRBV7-2 with TRBJ1-3; tentative D call: TRBD1 (5 bases). Germline CDR1 reads SGHTA; CDR2 reads FQGNSA. This CDR3 contains 15 residues. V dropped 6 bases and J dropped 0 bases, with 12 bases sitting between them. DNA for the CDR3: TGTGCCAGCAGTAGCCCTGGGGCCTCTGGAAACACCATATATTTT. Protein: CASSSPGASGNTIYF.

The chain carries TRBV5-1 and TRBJ2-2; TRBD1 agrees at 8 bases. Germline V gene sequence: CDR1 SGHRS, CDR2 YFSETQ. Trimming cost V 2 bases and J 9 bases; bases outside gene matches: 9. The CDR3 extends over 15 amino acids. CDR3 DNA sequence: TGCGCCAGCAGCTTTCCGGGACAGGTCGCTCGGGAGCTGTTTTTT. Its protein is CASSFPGQVARELFF.

J is TRBJ2-3 and V is TRBV29-1, with TRBD1 matching over 9 bases. Germline loops: CDR1 SQVTM, CDR2 ANQGSEA. V gave up 4 bases and J gave up 0 bases; unmatched junction bases: 11. This CDR3 region has 17 residues. The CDR3: CSVVGANRGRSTDTQYF. The CDR3 DNA reads TGCAGCGTTGTTGGGGCCAACAGGGGGCGCAGCACAGATACGCAGTATTTT.

V usage is TRBV28 and J usage is TRBJ2-2, with D possibly being TRBD1 (5 bases). V lost 5 bases, J lost 3 bases, and 19 bases lay in between. This CDR3 contains 17 residues. CDR1 and CDR2 from the germline V gene are MDHEN and SYDVKM. The CDR3, as DNA: TGTGCCAGCAGTCCCAACCCCCTGGACACCTACACCGGGGAGCTGTTTTTT. As protein: CASSPNPLDTYTGELFF.

The chain has TRBV7-9 and TRBJ1-5; D possibly corresponds to TRBD1 (5 bases). V was shortened by 1 base and J by 4 bases, with 14 bases between the two germline ends. Germline lookup yields CDR1 SEHNR and CDR2 FQNEAQ (reference sequence). The CDR3 is made up of 16 amino acids. CDR3 region: CASSLGLGAANQPQHF. The CDR3 DNA follows: TGTGCCAGCAGCTTAGGGTTAGGGGCCGCTAATCAGCCCCAGCATTTT.

V and J are TRBV9 and TRBJ2-5; TRBD1 aligns across 9 bases. Trimming removed 3 bases from V and 4 bases from J; junction bases left unmatched: 1. This CDR3 has 13 amino acids. The germline gives CDR1 SGDLS, CDR2 YYNGEE. DNA of the CDR3: TGTGCCAGCAGCGGGACAGGGGCAGAGACCCAGTACTTC. This encodes CASSGTGAETQYF.